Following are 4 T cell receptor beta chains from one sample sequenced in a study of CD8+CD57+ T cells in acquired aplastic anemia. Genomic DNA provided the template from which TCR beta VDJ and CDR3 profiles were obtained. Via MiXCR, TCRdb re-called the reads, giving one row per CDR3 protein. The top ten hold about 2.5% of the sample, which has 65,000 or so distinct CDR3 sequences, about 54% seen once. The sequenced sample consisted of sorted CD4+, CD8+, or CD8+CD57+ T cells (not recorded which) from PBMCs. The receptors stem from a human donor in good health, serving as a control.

For the CDR3, the DNA is TGTGCCAGCAGGCTTGGACAGGGAACTAATGAAAAACTGTTTTTT. Translated: CASRLGQGTNEKLFF. The chain employs TRBV2 and TRBJ1-4; 8 positions agree with TRBD1. The trim removed 6 bases at V and 1 base at J, leaving 4 bases unmatched. CDR1 and CDR2 from the germline V gene are SNHLY and FYNNEI. This CDR3 is built from 15 residues.

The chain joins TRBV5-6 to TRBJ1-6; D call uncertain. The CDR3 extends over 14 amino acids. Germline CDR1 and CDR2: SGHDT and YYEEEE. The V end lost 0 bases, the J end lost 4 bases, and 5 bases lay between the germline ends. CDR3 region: CASSLAGYNSPLHF. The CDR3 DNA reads TGTGCCAGCAGCTTGGCGGGGTATAATTCACCCCTCCACTTT.

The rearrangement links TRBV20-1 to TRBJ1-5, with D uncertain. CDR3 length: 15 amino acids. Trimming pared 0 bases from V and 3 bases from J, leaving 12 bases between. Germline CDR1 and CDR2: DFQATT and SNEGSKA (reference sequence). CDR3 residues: CSARDFKPVNQPQHF. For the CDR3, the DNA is TGCAGTGCTAGAGATTTTAAGCCGGTCAATCAGCCCCAGCATTTT.

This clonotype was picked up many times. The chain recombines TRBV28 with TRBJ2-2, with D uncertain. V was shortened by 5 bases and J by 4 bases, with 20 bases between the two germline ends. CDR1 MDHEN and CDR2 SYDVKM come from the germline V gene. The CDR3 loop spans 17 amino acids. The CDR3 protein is CASSRESRRSGTGELFF. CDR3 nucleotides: TGTGCCAGCAGTCGAGAGAGTCGACGATCAGGCACCGGGGAGCTGTTTTTT.